The 17 T cell receptor beta chains in this list originate from one sample, sequenced in a study of T cell responses to AZD1222 COVID-19 vaccine. Clones were sequenced by immunoSEQ multiplex PCR, and TCRdb holds only the in-frame ones, with some missing. The sample has 65,000 to 80,000 clones, around 90% seen once. Source: peripheral blood, taken on day 0 of MenACWY control vaccination. The receptor set was obtained from an adult in good health.

The rearrangement uses TRBV7-9 and TRBJ2-7, with D unresolved. The V end lost 5 bases, the J end lost 0 bases, and 2 bases lay between the germline ends. The CDR3 contains 11 residues. Germline CDR1 SEHNR, CDR2 FQNEAQ (reference sequence). The CDR3, as DNA: TGTGCCAGCAGCCACTCCTACGAGCAGTACTTC. Translation: CASSHSYEQYF. The full variable domain, completed using reference TRBV7-9 and TRBJ2-7, is DTGVSQNPRHKITKRGQNVTFRCDPISEHNRLYWYRQTLGQGPEFLTYFQNEAQLEKSRLLSDRFSAERPKGSFSTLEIQRTEQGDSAMYLCASSHSYEQYFGPGTRLTVT.

DNA for the CDR3: TGTGCCAGCAGGCGGCTAGGAAGTGATGAGCAGTTCTTC. Translated, it gives CASRRLGSDEQFF. This rearrangement joins TRBV5-8 to TRBJ2-1; D not certain. The CDR3 loop spans 13 amino acids. The germline gives CDR1 SGHTS, CDR2 YDEGEE. V was pared by 5 bases and J by 8 bases, with 14 bases between.

CDR3 in amino acids: CASSKTGSSTDTQYF. The CDR3 DNA follows: TGTGCCAGCAGCAAGACAGGCAGTAGCACAGATACGCAGTATTTT. This chain uses TRBV7-3 with TRBJ2-3, with TRBD1 as a possible D gene (6 bases). Trimming took off 5 bases at V and 0 bases at J, with 12 bases between the two ends. Germline V gene lookup returns CDR1 SGHTA and CDR2 FQGTGA. The CDR3 has 15 residues.

The V and J genes are TRBV7-2 and TRBJ1-1; no clear D gene. Germline V CDR1 and CDR2: SGHTA, FQGNSA. CDR3 length: 14 amino acids. V shed 6 bases and J shed 1 base, with 12 bases lying between them. The CDR3 DNA reads as TGTGCCAGCAGTTTTAGTGGGAGGAACACTGAAGCTTTCTTT. It is translated as CASSFSGRNTEAFF.

The chain links TRBV28 to TRBJ2-1, with a tentative D call TRBD2 (6 bases). The CDR3 is made up of 11 amino acids. CDR1 and CDR2 from the germline V gene are MDHEN and SYDVKM. The V end lost 6 bases, the J end lost 15 bases, and 15 bases lay between the germline ends. CDR3 sequence reads: CASRSTSLRFF. The DNA for the CDR3 is TGTGCCAGCAGGTCCACTAGCCTTAGGTTCTTC. The entire variable domain, with the rest obtained from reference TRBV28 and TRBJ2-1, is as follows: DVKVTQSSRYLVKRTGEKVFLECVQDMDHENMFWYRQDPGLGLRLIYFSYDVKMKEKGDIPEGYSVSREKKERFSLILESASTNQTSMYLCASRSTSLRFFGPGTRLTVL.

This rearrangement joins TRBV9 to TRBJ2-5; 8 bases fit TRBD2. V dropped 1 base and J dropped 5; count of bases not matched to a gene: 10. Germline V lookup: CDR1 SGDLS, CDR2 YYNGEE. The CDR3 consists of 16 residues. The CDR3 reads CASSVTAGARGETQYF. The CDR3 DNA reads as TGTGCCAGCAGCGTAACAGCGGGGGCCCGAGGTGAGACCCAGTACTTC.

The DNA for the CDR3 is TGTGCCAGCAGGTATCCAGGGGACGAGCAGTACTTC. Amino acid sequence: CASRYPGDEQYF. V and J are TRBV5-5 and TRBJ2-7, with a tentative D call TRBD1 (6 bases). Germline V gene data show CDR1 as SGHKS and CDR2 as YYEKEE (reference sequence). V was pared by 5 bases and J by 5 bases, with 11 bases between. The CDR3 has 12 amino acids.

The chain has TRBV14 and TRBJ1-1; D unclear. This CDR3 spans 15 amino acids. Germline loops: CDR1 SGHDN, CDR2 FVKESK. Trimming took 1 base from V and 1 from J, leaving 10 bases between them. The CDR3 sequence is CASSQGRRKNTEAFF. CDR3 bases: TGTGCCAGCAGCCAAGGTAGACGTAAGAACACTGAAGCTTTCTTT.

This chain links TRBV27 with TRBJ1-5, with 8 bases matching TRBD1. Trimming took 4 bases from V and 5 from J; bases not matched to a gene: 4. CDR1 and CDR2 (germline): MNHEY, SMNVEV (reference sequence). The CDR3 sequence is 14 residues long. CDR3 coding DNA: TGTGCCAGCAGTTACCAGGGGGCGGATCAGCCCCAGCATTTT. It specifies CASSYQGADQPQHF.

This clone has just one count. The chain links TRBV7-3 to TRBJ2-5, with D possibly being TRBD1 (6 bases). The CDR3 runs 14 residues. Between the trimmed V and J ends, which lost 5 bases and 1 base, there was a span of 11 bases. Germline CDR1 reads SGHTA; CDR2 reads FQGTGA. The CDR3 coding sequence is TGTGCCAGCAGCGTACAGGGTGCCCAAGAGACCCAGTACTTC. Amino acids: CASSVQGAQETQYF.

The chain has TRBV2 and TRBJ2-6, with D maybe TRBD2 (5 bases). The CDR3 sequence is 14 residues long. V was cut by 10 bases and J by 0 bases, with 10 bases left in between. CDR1 SNHLY and CDR2 FYNNEI come from the germline V gene. CDR3 nucleotides: TGTGCCACAGGCGAGGGCTCTGGGGCCAACGTCCTGACTTTC. It codes for CATGEGSGANVLTF.

The V and J genes are TRBV14 and TRBJ2-1, with 8 bases identical to TRBD2. There are 17 residues in the CDR3. V dropped 2 bases and J dropped 3; count of bases not matched to a gene: 9. The V gene's germline CDR1 is SGHDN and CDR2 FVKESK. CDR3 loop: CASSQTITSGYYNEQFF. CDR3 DNA: TGTGCCAGCAGCCAAACCATCACTAGCGGTTACTACAATGAGCAGTTCTTC.

This chain uses TRBV6-5 with TRBJ1-6, with TRBD1 matching 7 bases. Looked up from germline, CDR1 is MNHEY and CDR2 is SVGAGI. V dropped 6 bases and J dropped 8; count of bases not matched to a gene: 10. The CDR3 sequence is 15 residues long. CDR3: CASRRTGQKDSPLHF. The CDR3 DNA is TGTGCCAGCAGAAGGACAGGTCAGAAGGATTCACCCCTCCACTTT.

V gene TRBV6-5 combines with J gene TRBJ2-3, with 7 nucleotides matching TRBD2. Germline V gene data show CDR1 as MNHEY and CDR2 as SVGAGI. This CDR3 is 15 amino acids long. Germline trimming cut 0 bases from V and 1 base from J; bases unmatched to any gene: 1. CDR3 amino acids: CASSYSLAGTDTQYF. The CDR3 DNA follows: TGTGCCAGCAGTTACTCGCTAGCGGGCACAGATACGCAGTATTTT.

V gene TRBV18 combines with J gene TRBJ2-1; weak D call: TRBD2 (5 bases). Germline lookup yields CDR1 KGHSH and CDR2 LQKENI. With 1 base removed from V and 0 bases from J, the gap between germline ends came to 10 bases. CDR3 length: 16 residues. CDR3 nucleotides: TGTGCCAGCTCACCACTAGCGCAGAGCTCCTACAATGAGCAGTTCTTC. The encoded protein is CASSPLAQSSYNEQFF.

A few counts support this clone. The chain is built from TRBV28 and TRBJ2-1; D may match TRBD1 or TRBD2 (5 bases each). Trimming took off 6 bases at V and 4 bases at J, with 19 bases between the two ends. The length of the CDR3 is 16 residues. Germline-derived CDR1 and CDR2 are MDHEN and SYDVKM. The CDR3: CASSRPSGRTYNEQFF. Written as DNA, the CDR3 is TGTGCCAGCAGCCGCCCTTCGGGACGGACTTACAATGAGCAGTTCTTC.

The chain couples TRBV7-9 to TRBJ2-7, with D possibly TRBD2 on 6 matching bases. The ends were cut back, 0 bases at V and 7 bases at J, with 13 bases in the middle. The CDR3 has 14 amino acids. Germline values: CDR1 SEHNR, CDR2 FQNEAQ (reference sequence). As DNA, the CDR3 is TGTGCCAGCAGCTTAGCGGGGAGGAGTGGGGAGCAGTACTTC. Translating gives CASSLAGRSGEQYF.